The 6 T cell receptor beta chains listed next were all sequenced from one sample in a study of T cell responses to AZD1222 COVID-19 vaccine. Method: immunoSEQ multiplex PCR; TCRdb's copy keeps in-frame clones and lacks some. The repertoire holds roughly 72,000 clones, more than 70% seen once, with approximately 9.1% in the top ten. This specimen consisted of peripheral blood, obtained 28 days after the second dose of the MenACWY control vaccine. The source is an adult who received the MenACWY meningococcal vaccine as a control.

The chain recombines TRBV7-2 with TRBJ1-1; 7 bases fit TRBD1. With 4 bases clipped from V and 1 base from J, the junction kept 15 bases outside the gene matches. CDR1 and CDR2 (germline): SGHTA, FQGNSA. CDR3 size: 18 residues. The CDR3 loop is CASSSGTERGPRNTEAFF. CDR3 DNA: TGTGCCAGCAGCTCCGGAACCGAGAGGGGGCCACGGAACACTGAAGCTTTCTTT.

V and J are TRBV27 and TRBJ1-4; D gene ambiguous. The germline gives CDR1 MNHEY, CDR2 SMNVEV (reference sequence). Trimming left V 0 bases short and J 4 bases short, with 15 bases between. CDR3 length: 17 residues. CDR3 sequence reads: CASSLSAGDSNNEKLFF. CDR3 bases: TGTGCCAGCAGTTTATCGGCGGGTGATTCTAATAATGAAAAACTGTTTTTT.

The chain is built from TRBV29-1 and TRBJ1-4, with TRBD1 as a possible D gene (5 bases). Looked up from germline, CDR1 is SQVTM and CDR2 is ANQGSEA. This CDR3 contains 14 residues. V lost 8 bases to trimming and J lost 0 bases, with 13 bases between them. In nucleotides, the CDR3 is TGCAGCACTCGGGGCGGAGCAACTAATGAAAAACTGTTTTTT. Translating gives CSTRGGATNEKLFF.

CDR3 protein: CASRPGRGNEKLFF. As DNA, the CDR3 is TGTGCCAGCAGACCAGGGCGGGGGAATGAAAAACTGTTTTTT. The V and J genes are TRBV6-5 and TRBJ1-4; a possible D gene is TRBD1 (5 bases). Trimming cost V 6 bases and J 5 bases, with 13 bases left between them. Germline V lookup: CDR1 MNHEY, CDR2 SVGAGI. CDR3 size: 14 residues.

J is TRBJ1-2 and V is TRBV11-1; D gene uncertain. In germline, CDR1 is SGHAT, CDR2 FQDESV (reference sequence). The CDR3 extends over 15 amino acids. Deletions cut 6 bases from V and 0 bases from J, with 14 bases between. For the CDR3, the DNA is TGTGCCAGCAGTGAAACAGACTCCTCTAACTATGGCTACACCTTC. Protein: CASSETDSSNYGYTF.

This rearrangement joins TRBV19 to TRBJ2-2; the D gene is possibly TRBD1 (5 bases). Germline CDR1 LNHDA, CDR2 SQIVND (reference sequence). This CDR3 region has 14 residues. CDR3 protein: CITYAGPSTGELFF. In nucleotides, the CDR3 is TGTATCACCTACGCAGGGCCAAGCACCGGGGAGCTGTTTTTT.